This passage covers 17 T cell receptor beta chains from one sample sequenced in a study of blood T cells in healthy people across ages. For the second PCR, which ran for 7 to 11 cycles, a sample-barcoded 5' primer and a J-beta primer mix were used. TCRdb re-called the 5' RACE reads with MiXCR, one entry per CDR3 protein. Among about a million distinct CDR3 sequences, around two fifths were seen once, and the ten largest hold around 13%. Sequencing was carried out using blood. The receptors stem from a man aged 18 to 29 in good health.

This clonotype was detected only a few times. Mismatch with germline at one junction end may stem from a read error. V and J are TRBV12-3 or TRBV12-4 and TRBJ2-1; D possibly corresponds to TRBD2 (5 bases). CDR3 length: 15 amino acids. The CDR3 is CASSGGGNSNNEQFF. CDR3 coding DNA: TGTGCCAGCAGTGGAGGAGGCAACTCCAACAATGAGCAGTTCTTC.

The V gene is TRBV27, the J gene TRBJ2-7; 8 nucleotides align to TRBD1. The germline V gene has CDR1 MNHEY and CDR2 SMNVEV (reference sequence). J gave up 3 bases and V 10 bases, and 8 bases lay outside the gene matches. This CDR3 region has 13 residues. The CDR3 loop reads CATARQGSYEQYF. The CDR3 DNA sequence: TGTGCCACAGCAAGACAGGGGAGCTACGAGCAGTACTTC.

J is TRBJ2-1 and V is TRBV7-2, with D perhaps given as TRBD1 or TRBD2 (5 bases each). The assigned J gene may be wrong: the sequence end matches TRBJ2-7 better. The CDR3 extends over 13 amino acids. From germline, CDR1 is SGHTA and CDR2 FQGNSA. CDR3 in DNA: TGTGCCAGCAGCACGGGACCGGACAATGAGCAGTACTTC. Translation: CASSTGPDNEQYF.

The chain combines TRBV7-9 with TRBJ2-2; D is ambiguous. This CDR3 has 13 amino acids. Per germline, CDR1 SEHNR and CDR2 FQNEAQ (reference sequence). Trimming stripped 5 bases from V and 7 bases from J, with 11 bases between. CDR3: CASSQVYHGELFF. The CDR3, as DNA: TGTGCCAGCAGCCAAGTGTATCACGGGGAGCTGTTTTTT.

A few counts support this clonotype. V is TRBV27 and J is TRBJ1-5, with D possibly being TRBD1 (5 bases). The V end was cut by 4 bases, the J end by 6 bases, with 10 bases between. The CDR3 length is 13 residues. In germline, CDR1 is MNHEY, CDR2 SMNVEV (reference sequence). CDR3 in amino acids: CASSSGEIQPQHF. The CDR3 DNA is TGTGCCAGCAGTTCGGGGGAGATTCAGCCCCAGCATTTT.

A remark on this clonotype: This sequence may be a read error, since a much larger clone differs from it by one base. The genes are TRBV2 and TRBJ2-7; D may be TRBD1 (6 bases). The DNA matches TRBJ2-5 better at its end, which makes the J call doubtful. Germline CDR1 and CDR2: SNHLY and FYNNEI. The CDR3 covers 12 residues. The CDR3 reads CASRQGGETQYF. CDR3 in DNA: TGTGCCAGCAGACAGGGTGGAGAGACCCAGTACTTC.

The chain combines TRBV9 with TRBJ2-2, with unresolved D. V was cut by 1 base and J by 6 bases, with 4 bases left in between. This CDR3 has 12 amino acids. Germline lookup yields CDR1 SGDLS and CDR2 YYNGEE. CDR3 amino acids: CASSVWAGELFF. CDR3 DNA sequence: TGTGCCAGCAGCGTATGGGCCGGGGAGCTGTTTTTT.

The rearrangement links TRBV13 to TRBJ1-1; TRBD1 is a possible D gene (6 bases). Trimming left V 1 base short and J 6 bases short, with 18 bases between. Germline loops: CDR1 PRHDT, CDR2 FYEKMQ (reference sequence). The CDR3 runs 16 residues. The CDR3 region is CASSLELFQGSPEAFF. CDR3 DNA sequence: TGTGCCAGCAGCTTAGAATTGTTCCAGGGGAGCCCTGAAGCTTTCTTT.

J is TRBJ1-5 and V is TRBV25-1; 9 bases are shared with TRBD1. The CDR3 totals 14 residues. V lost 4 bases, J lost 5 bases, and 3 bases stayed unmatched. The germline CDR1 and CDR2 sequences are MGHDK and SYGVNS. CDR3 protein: CASSAGTGYQPQHF. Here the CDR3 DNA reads TGTGCCAGCAGTGCCGGGACAGGGTATCAGCCCCAGCATTTT.

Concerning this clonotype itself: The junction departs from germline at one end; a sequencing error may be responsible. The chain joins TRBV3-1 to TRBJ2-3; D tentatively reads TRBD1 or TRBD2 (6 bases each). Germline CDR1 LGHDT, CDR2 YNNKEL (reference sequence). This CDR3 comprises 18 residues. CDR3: CASNQVGGRISLTDTQYF. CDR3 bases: TGTGCCAGCAACCAAGTCGGGGGCCGAATTTCACTAACAGATACGCAGTATTTT.

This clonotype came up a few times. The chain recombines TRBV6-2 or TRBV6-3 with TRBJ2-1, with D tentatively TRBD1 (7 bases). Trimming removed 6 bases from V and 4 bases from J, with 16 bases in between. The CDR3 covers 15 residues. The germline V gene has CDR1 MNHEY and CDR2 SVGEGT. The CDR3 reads CASRSNQGGYNEQFF. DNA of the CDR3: TGTGCCAGCAGAAGCAATCAGGGGGGTTACAATGAGCAGTTCTTC.

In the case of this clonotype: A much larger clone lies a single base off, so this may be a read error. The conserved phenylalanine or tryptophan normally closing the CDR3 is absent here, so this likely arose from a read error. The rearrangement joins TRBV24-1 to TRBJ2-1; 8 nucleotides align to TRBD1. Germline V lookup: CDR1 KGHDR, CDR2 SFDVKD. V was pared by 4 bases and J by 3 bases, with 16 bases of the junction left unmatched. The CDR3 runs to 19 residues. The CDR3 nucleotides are TGTGCCACCAGTGACCTGCCGGGACAGGCCAAGGATTTCTACAATGAGCAGTTCTTA. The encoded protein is CATSDLPGQAKDFYNEQFL.

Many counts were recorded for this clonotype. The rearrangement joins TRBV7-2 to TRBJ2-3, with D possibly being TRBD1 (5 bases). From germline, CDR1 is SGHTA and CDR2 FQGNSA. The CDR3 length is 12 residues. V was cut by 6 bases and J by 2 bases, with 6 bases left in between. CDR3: CASRGPTDTQYF. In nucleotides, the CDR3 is TGTGCCAGCAGGGGGCCCACAGATACGCAGTATTTT.

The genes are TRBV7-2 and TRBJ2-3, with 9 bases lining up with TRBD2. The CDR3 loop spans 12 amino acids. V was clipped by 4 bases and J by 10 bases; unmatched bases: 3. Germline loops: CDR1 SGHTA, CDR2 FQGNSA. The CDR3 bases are TGTGCCAGCAGCTCTCTAGCGGGGTCGCAGTATTTT. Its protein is CASSSLAGSQYF.

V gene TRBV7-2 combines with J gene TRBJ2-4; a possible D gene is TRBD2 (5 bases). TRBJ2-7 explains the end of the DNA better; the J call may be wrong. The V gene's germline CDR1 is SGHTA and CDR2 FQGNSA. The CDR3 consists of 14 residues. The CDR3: CASSFITRRDEQYF. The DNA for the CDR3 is TGTGCCAGCAGCTTTATAACTAGACGGGACGAGCAGTACTTC.

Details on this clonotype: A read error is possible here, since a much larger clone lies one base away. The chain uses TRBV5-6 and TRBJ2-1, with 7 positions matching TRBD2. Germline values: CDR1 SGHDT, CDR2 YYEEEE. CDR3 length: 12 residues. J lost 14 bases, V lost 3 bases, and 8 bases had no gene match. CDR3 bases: TGTGCCAGCAGCTCGAAAGGGACTACGAAGTTCTTC. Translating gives CASSSKGTTKFF.

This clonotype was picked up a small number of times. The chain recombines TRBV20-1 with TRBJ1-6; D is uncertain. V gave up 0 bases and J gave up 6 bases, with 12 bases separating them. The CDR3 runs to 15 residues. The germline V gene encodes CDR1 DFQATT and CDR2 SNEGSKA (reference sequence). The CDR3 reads CSAREGSQVNSPLHF. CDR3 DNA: TGCAGTGCTAGAGAAGGGTCCCAAGTTAATTCACCCCTCCACTTT.